This T cell receptor beta chain stems from a study of spatial heterogeneity in lung cancer (dated by TCRdb to about 2019). A note on the overall study: Samples were obtained from approximately 76 patients with early-stage, untreated non-small cell lung cancer from the lung TRACERx cohort. Follow-up PBMC samples were sequenced whenever available, with the median time to follow-up being two to three years after resection. More beta-chain than alpha-chain transcripts were consistently detected, likely reflecting higher beta-chain transcript abundance. In the raw uncorrected reads, each unique combination of TCR and UMI appeared more than ten times on average. In non-small cell lung cancer, the study quantitatively compared TCR alpha and beta repertoires across several tumor regions, matched nontumor lung, and blood. Nonsynonymous mutation counts, determined by whole-exome sequencing of tumor tissue, were related to TCR repertoire features. At surgery, both alpha and beta chains were TCR-sequenced in 200 to 250 tumor regions, approximately 64 matched nontumor lung samples and just over 55 PBMC samples. The study at large found these results: Ubiquitous expanded tumor TCRs were found in blood more often at tumor resection than at routine follow-up. Confirming at a functional level the hypothesis that regional TCRs recognize regional mutations was considered to require additional single-cell paired TCR alpha and beta sequencing. Only 14 patients were included in the comparisons of baseline and follow-up blood repertoires.

Counted from cysteine to phenylalanine, this CDR3 has 15 amino acids. Via the germline V gene (reference sequence), CDR1 is SEHNR and CDR2 FQNEAQ. Library preparation was by 5' RACE. The data were produced on a NextSeq 500. The TCR library protocol attached a unique molecular identifier to each TCR cDNA molecule to allow correction of PCR and sequencing errors. As for the original processing: TCR identification, UMI-based error correction and CDR3 extraction were all carried out with Decombinator tools. TCRs above a frequency of 2 per 1,000, corresponding to the top 1% of the tumor frequency distribution, were defined as expanded. Each repertoire was subsampled 100 times to 5,000 TCRs, after which Renyi diversity was computed with the R vegan package. CDR3 similarity networks were constructed using string-kernel similarity of amino acid triplets, with links drawn between CDR3s whose pairwise similarity was above 0.82. Using fastp at Q25 and MiXCR, TCRdb reprocessed the public reads and kept productive beta chains. Duplicate CDR3 protein sequences are folded into a single record with the most common DNA and genes. The V and J calls follow TCRdb's processing rather than the paper's. This sample gives around 100,000 distinct CDR3 sequences in total; more than 10% of them show up just once. Roughly a quarter of the sample is held by the ten biggest clonotypes.

Concerning this clonotype: It has no known antigen specificity. No DNA is shown, since the ends of the CDR3 on it are uncertain; the CDR3 is the one TCRdb lists.

The label giving this sample's time point can be read as: blood at routine non-recurrence follow-up after resection. Without any cell sorting, TCR sequencing was performed on whole RNA extracted either from tumor and nontumor lung tissue or from cryopreserved PBMC samples. Only patients for whom sufficient RNA was available from at least two tumor regions were selected for TCR sequencing. The receptor comes from a female donor with early-stage non-small cell lung cancer. Rearrangement joined TRBV7-9 to TRBJ1-1. Sequenced material: PBMCs, taken at follow-up. The CDR3 reads as follows: CASSSLWRGNTEAFF.